This T cell receptor (beta chain) was sequenced in a study of shared clonotypes between healthy human individuals. Germline trimming cut 5 bases from V and 3 bases from J; bases unmatched to any gene: 7. Germline CDR1 reads SQVTM; CDR2 reads ANQGSEA. The CDR3 has 15 amino acids. The study, taken as a whole, reports: Generally, naive subsets came out with larger estimated richness than memory subsets. There were few donors, and this limited the genetic and exposure-history diversity represented.

Deep-level running was used for the assay. The table came from immunoSEQ multiplex PCR; TCRdb's copy has only in-frame clones and leaves some out. The table includes more than 2 million clones, around 96% detected once. Naive-designated CD8 cells lacked CD45RO, were positively enriched for CCR7, and omitted terminally differentiated effector memory CD45RA+ cells. Comment on this clone: The target antigen is unknown.

The source of this sequence is a man younger than 30 in good health. V is TRBV29-1 and J is TRBJ2-5, with 12 bases aligning to TRBD2. Sequences were obtained from naive CD8+ T cells sorted from blood. The CDR3 nucleotides are TGCAGCGTTTGGATAACTAGCGGGAGGAAAGAGACCCAGTACTTC. Residues: CSVWITSGRKETQYF.